The 14 T cell receptor beta chains reported below all come from one sample, sequenced in a study of blood T cells in healthy people across ages (dated by TCRdb to about 2015). Receptor amplification or capture employed 5' RACE. Sequencing instrument: Illumina HiSeq 2500. A second PCR of roughly 7 to 11 cycles was performed with a sample-barcoded 5' primer and a J-beta primer mix. Clones were called with MiXCR by TCRdb after fastp trimmed the public reads at Q25, and only in-frame beta chains were retained. Identical CDR3 protein sequences are pooled into one entry, listed with their most common genes and DNA. The sample has some 1,500,000 distinct CDR3 sequences on record, roughly 43% of them singletons. The top ten clones comprise approximately 4.1% of the sample. Input material: blood. These receptors came from a woman younger than 35 in good health.

V gene TRBV5-8 combines with J gene TRBJ2-1; D perhaps matches TRBD1 (5 bases). V lost 0 bases, J lost 0 bases, and 16 bases lay in between. CDR3 length: 18 amino acids. CDR1 is SGHTS, CDR2 YDEGEE, per germline. CDR3 protein: CASSLVQVILSSYNEQFF. The CDR3 DNA sequence: TGTGCCAGCAGCTTGGTACAGGTGATTCTAAGCTCCTACAATGAGCAGTTCTTC. The full variable domain, completed using reference TRBV5-8 and TRBJ2-1, is EAGVTQSPTHLIKTRGQQATLRCSPISGHTSVYWYQQALGLGLQFLLWYDEGEERNRGNFPPRFSGRQFPNYSSELNVNALELEDSALYLCASSLVQVILSSYNEQFFGPGTRLTVL.

This clonotype was detected a few times. V is TRBV28 and J is TRBJ2-7; 8 bases are a match to TRBD2. This CDR3 region has 14 residues. Germline trimming cut 3 bases from V and 3 bases from J; bases unmatched to any gene: 4. Germline loops: CDR1 MDHEN, CDR2 SYDVKM. The chain's CDR3 is CASSFIAGSYEQYF. The CDR3, as DNA: TGTGCCAGCAGTTTTATAGCGGGAAGCTACGAGCAGTACTTC.

This clonotype has a handful of counts. The chain uses TRBV5-1 and TRBJ1-1; D gene unclear. CDR3 length: 15 residues. Germline CDR1 SGHRS, CDR2 YFSETQ. Trimming cost V 0 bases and J 0 bases, with 9 bases left between them. The CDR3 is CASSLGERMNTEAFF. The DNA for the CDR3 is TGCGCCAGCAGCTTGGGGGAGAGAATGAACACTGAAGCTTTCTTT.

The V gene is TRBV27, the J gene TRBJ2-7; D may be TRBD1 (5 bases). The CDR3 runs to 13 residues. The germline gives CDR1 MNHEY, CDR2 SMNVEV (reference sequence). V lost 6 bases to trimming and J lost 1 base, with 10 bases between them. CDR3 in DNA: TGTGCCAGCAGGCGGACAAGTTCCTACGAGCAGTACTTC. Translated: CASRRTSSYEQYF.

This chain uses TRBV10-1 with TRBJ2-3, with D maybe TRBD2 (6 bases). CDR3 length equals 16 residues. CDR1 and CDR2 from the germline V gene are WNHNN and SYGVQD (reference sequence). Between the trimmed V and J ends, which lost 5 bases and 5 bases, there was a span of 20 bases. The CDR3 reads CASSPRAGGGLDTQYF. CDR3 in DNA: TGCGCCAGCAGTCCTAGAGCGGGTGGCGGACTAGATACGCAGTATTTT.

This clonotype was observed many times. V is TRBV4-3 and J is TRBJ2-3, with a tentative D call TRBD1 (7 bases). Germline V lookup: CDR1 LGHNA, CDR2 YSLEER. Trimming took off 0 bases at V and 5 bases at J, with 15 bases between the two ends. The CDR3 covers 16 residues. CDR3 protein: CASSQDSSRGVDTQYF. DNA of the CDR3: TGCGCCAGCAGCCAAGATTCAAGCAGGGGGGTAGATACGCAGTATTTT.

This clonotype came up a few times. The chain combines TRBV7-2 with TRBJ2-2; D uncertain. CDR1 is SGHTA and CDR2 is FQGNSA in the germline V gene. The CDR3 covers 9 residues. V lost 11 bases and J lost 4, with 2 bases in between. CDR3 region: CAFTGELFF. The DNA for the CDR3 is TGTGCCTTCACCGGGGAGCTGTTTTTT.

The genes are TRBV11-2 and TRBJ2-5; D may be TRBD2 (5 bases). This CDR3 spans 13 amino acids. The germline V and J ends were trimmed by 4 bases and 5 bases, with 11 bases remaining between them. Germline loops: CDR1 SGHAT, CDR2 FQNNGV. In DNA form, the CDR3 reads TGTGCCAGCAGCTCGGACTGGAGCGAGACCCAGTACTTC. Protein: CASSSDWSETQYF.

The chain employs TRBV6-1 and TRBJ2-1; perhaps TRBD2 as D (5 bases). In germline, CDR1 is MNHNS, CDR2 SASEGT. The V end lost 3 bases, the J end lost 9 bases, and 9 bases lay between the germline ends. This CDR3 has 12 residues. The CDR3 sequence: CASSEIGVEQFF. CDR3 sequence (DNA): TGTGCCAGCAGTGAGATCGGGGTTGAGCAGTTCTTC.

CDR3 protein: CASSVGLAGEPEQFF. The CDR3 DNA follows: TGTGCCAGCAGTGTAGGACTAGCGGGAGAACCCGAGCAGTTCTTC. The chain recombines TRBV5-6 with TRBJ2-1, with TRBD2 identical over 13 bases. CDR3 size: 15 residues. Germline values: CDR1 SGHDT, CDR2 YYEEEE. J lost 10 bases, V lost 5 bases, and 9 bases had no gene match. The full variable domain, completed using reference TRBV5-6 and TRBJ2-1, is DAGVTQSPTHLIKTRGQQVTLRCSPKSGHDTVSWYQQALGQGPQFIFQYYEEEERQRGNFPDRFSGHQFPNYSSELNVNALLLGDSALYLCASSVGLAGEPEQFFGPGTRLTVL.

V is TRBV20-1 and J is TRBJ2-1; 7 bases match TRBD2. V dropped 5 bases and J dropped 6; count of bases not matched to a gene: 7. The germline V gene has CDR1 DFQATT and CDR2 SNEGSKA (reference sequence). The CDR3 has 13 amino acids. The CDR3 region has the DNA TGCAGTGCTCCTCCCGGGGGGATCAATGAGCAGTTCTTC. This codes for CSAPPGGINEQFF.

This clonotype was seen at least ten times. The CDR3 protein is CASSEMDSYTEAFF. CDR3 nucleotides: TGTGCCAGCAGTGAAATGGACAGTTACACTGAAGCTTTCTTT. The gene calls are TRBV2 and TRBJ1-1, with D perhaps TRBD1 (6 bases). Trimming took 2 bases from V and 3 from J, leaving 10 bases between them. Germline lookup yields CDR1 SNHLY and CDR2 FYNNEI. The CDR3 is 14 residues long.

This clonotype was counted a few times. This sequence joins TRBV7-9 and TRBJ1-2; D is ambiguous. V shed 1 base and J shed 4 bases, with 10 bases lying between them. There are 14 residues in the CDR3. The germline gives CDR1 SEHNR, CDR2 FQNEAQ (reference sequence). The CDR3 spells CASSLEAGLYGYTF. As DNA, the CDR3 is TGTGCCAGCAGCTTAGAGGCAGGACTCTATGGCTACACCTTC.

This clonotype has a handful of counts. The chain uses TRBV29-1 and TRBJ2-3, with 8 bases lining up with TRBD1. The V gene end was trimmed by 7 bases and the J gene end by 3 bases; junction bases not matched to a gene: 6. Per germline, CDR1 SQVTM and CDR2 ANQGSEA. CDR3 length equals 13 residues. CDR3 sequence reads: CSGEQGATDTQYF. The CDR3 bases are TGCAGCGGTGAGCAGGGGGCGACAGATACGCAGTATTTT.